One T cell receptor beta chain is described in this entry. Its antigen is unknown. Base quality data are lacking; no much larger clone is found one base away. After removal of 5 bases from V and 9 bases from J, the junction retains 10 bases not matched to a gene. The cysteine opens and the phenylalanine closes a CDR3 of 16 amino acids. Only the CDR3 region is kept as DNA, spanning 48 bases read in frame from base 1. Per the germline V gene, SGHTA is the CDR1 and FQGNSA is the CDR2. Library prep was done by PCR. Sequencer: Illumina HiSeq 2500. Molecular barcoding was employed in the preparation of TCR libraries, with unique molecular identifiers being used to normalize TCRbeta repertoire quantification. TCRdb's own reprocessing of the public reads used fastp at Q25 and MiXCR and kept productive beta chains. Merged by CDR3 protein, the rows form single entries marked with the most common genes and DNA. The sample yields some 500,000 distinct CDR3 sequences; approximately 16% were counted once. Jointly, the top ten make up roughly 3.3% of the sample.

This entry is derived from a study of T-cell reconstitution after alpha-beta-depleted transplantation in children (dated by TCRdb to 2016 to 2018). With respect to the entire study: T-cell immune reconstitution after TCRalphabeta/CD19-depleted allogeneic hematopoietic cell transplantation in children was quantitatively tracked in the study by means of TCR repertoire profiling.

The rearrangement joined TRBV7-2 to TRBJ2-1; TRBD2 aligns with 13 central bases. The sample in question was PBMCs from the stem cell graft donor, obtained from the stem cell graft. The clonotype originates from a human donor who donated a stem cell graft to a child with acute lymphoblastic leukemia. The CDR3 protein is CASSLSLAGGQGEQFF. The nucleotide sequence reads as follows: TGTGCCAGCAGCCTATCACTAGCGGGAGGGCAGGGTGAGCAGTTCTTC.